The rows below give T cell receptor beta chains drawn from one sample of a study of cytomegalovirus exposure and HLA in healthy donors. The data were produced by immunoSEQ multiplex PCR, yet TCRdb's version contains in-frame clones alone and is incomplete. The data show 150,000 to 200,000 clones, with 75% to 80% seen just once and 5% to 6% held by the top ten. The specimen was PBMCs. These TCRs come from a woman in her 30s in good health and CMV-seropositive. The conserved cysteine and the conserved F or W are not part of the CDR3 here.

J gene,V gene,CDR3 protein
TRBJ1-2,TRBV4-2,ASSQRGRTGRDYGYT
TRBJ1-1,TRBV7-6,ASSSPGENTEAF
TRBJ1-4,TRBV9,ASSVGGLNEKLF
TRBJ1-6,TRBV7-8,ASSSTGDSPLH
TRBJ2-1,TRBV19,ASSPTRYEQF
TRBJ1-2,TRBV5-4,ASSLFRSGYT
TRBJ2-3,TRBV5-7,ASSLGADFLTDTQY
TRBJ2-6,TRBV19,ASYASSGANVLT
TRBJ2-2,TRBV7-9,ASSLAVGELF
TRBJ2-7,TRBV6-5,ASRQGSGEQY
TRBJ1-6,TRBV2,ASSAGQINSPLH
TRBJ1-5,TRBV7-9,ASSRTDRVKDQPQH
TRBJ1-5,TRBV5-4,ASSLVSRQGASNQPQH
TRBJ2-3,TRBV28,ASRGQGRADTQY
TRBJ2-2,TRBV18,ASSPLVNTGELF
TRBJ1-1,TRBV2,ANPGGLTEAF
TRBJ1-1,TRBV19,ASSIFGRNTEAF
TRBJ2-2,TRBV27,ASSRLIRGHTGELF
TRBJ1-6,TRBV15,ATSRGESSPLH
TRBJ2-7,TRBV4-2,ASSQQTGQLYEQY
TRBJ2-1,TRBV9,ASSSQGGAYNEQF
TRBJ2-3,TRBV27,ASSTVSGVSTDTQY
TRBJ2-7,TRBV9,ASSVGATAPEQY
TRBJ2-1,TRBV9,ASSVYPSGYNEQF
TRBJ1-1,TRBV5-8,ASSSGDRGRYTEAF
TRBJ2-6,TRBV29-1,SVEDLRAGGSTGANVLT